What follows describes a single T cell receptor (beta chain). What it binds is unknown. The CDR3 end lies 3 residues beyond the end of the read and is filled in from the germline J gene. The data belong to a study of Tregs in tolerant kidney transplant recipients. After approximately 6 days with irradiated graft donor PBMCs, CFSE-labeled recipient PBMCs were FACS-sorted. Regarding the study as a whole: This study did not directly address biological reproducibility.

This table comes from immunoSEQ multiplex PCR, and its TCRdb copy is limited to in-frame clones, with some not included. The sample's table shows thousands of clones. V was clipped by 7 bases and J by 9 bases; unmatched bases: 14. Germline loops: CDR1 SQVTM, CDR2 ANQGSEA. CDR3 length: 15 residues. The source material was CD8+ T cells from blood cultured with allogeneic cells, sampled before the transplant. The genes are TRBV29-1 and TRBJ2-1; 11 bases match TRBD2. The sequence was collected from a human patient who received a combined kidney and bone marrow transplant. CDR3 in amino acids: CSGVEISGGALEQFF. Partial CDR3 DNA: TGCAGCGGCGTCGAGATTAGCGGGGGGGCTCTTGAG.